This T cell receptor beta chain was sequenced in a study of blood T cell repertoires in COVID-19. Original analysis: Researchers report that nucleated cell counts were estimated from reference gene primer amplification. Assay: immunoSEQ multiplex PCR; the TCRdb copy retains only in-frame clones and omits some. Clone size and the V and J calls come from that table; the DNA yielded D and trimming. The sample has 150,000 to 200,000 clones, 88% seen once. The length of the CDR3 is 14 residues. Per germline, CDR1 LGHNA and CDR2 YSLEER. With V trimmed by 4 bases and J by 3 bases, 3 bases remained unmatched.

The sequenced sample consisted of peripheral blood. The rearrangement uses TRBV4-3 and TRBJ2-3, with TRBD1 matching over 8 bases. This sequence originates from a human donor in a cohort sampled during active COVID-19. The CDR3 region has the DNA TGCGCCAGCAGCCCCAGGGGGCATACAGATACGCAGTATTTT. Translating gives CASSPRGHTDTQYF.